The sequence of this T cell receptor (beta chain) was determined in a study of PD-L1 blockade in urothelial cancer. The CDR3 has 15 amino acids. Germline V gene sequence: CDR1 MDHEN, CDR2 SYDVKM. The V segment lost 6 bases and the J segment 5 bases; nucleotides outside the gene matches: 12. Assay used: immunoSEQ multiplex PCR; TCRdb lists only in-frame clones, some missing. The repertoire consists of about 79,000 clones, with around 86% occurring once and the leading ten covering just under 15%. The time point: pretreatment peripheral blood. The origin of this receptor is a man between 60 and 75 years old with urothelial cancer. The specimen comprised PBMCs, sampled around atezolizumab (anti-PD-L1) treatment. The chain employs TRBV28 and TRBJ2-5; TRBD2 matches 7 bases. CDR3 bases: TGTGCCAGCAGACAGTTGGGAGGGTTCGGCGAGACCCAGTACTTC. Translating gives CASRQLGGFGETQYF.